These 20 T cell receptor beta chains were sequenced from one sample in a study of Graves' ophthalmopathy and Graves' hyperthyroidism. Investigators amplified TCR beta CDR3 regions from RNA transcripts. The library came from an HTBI-primed first-round RT-PCR and a second-round multiplex PCR. MiXCR, run by TCRdb on the multiplex PCR reads, gives a single entry per CDR3 protein. This table holds 1 million to 1.3 million distinct CDR3 sequences, about 35% found once. Sequencing was performed on peripheral blood or thyroid tissue (not recorded which). The receptors here all came from an adult man with Graves' hyperthyroidism.

The genes are TRBV19 and TRBJ1-2; tentatively, D is TRBD1 (5 bases). With 11 bases removed from V and 7 bases from J, the gap between germline ends came to 11 bases. This CDR3 has 10 residues. Looked up from germline, CDR1 is LNHDA and CDR2 is SQIVND (reference sequence). The CDR3 here is CAGTGRGYTF. In DNA form, the CDR3 reads TGTGCCGGAACAGGTCGTGGCTACACCTTC.

V usage is TRBV10-3 and J usage is TRBJ1-1, with 8 nucleotides matching TRBD1. The germline CDR1 and CDR2 sequences are ENHRY and SYGVKD. V trimming: 2 bases; J trimming: 4 bases; junction bases outside the gene matches: 0. This CDR3 spans 13 amino acids. CDR3 sequence: CAISEDRGTEAFF. For the CDR3, the DNA is TGTGCCATCAGTGAGGACAGGGGCACTGAAGCTTTCTTT.

The rearrangement links TRBV29-1 to TRBJ2-7; D is perhaps TRBD1 or TRBD2 (5 bases each). V was shortened by 8 bases and J by 6 bases, with 23 bases between the two germline ends. Germline V CDR1 and CDR2: SQVTM, ANQGSEA. The CDR3 length is 14 residues. The CDR3 region has the DNA TGCAGCATTGGGGGACGGACTTCATCAAGCGAGCAGTACTTC. This translates into CSIGGRTSSSEQYF.

The gene calls are TRBV10-3 and TRBJ2-7; D is undetermined. Deletions cut 0 bases from V and 2 bases from J, with 8 bases between. Germline-derived CDR1 and CDR2 are ENHRY and SYGVKD. The CDR3 is 14 residues long. CDR3 region: CAISESLTTYEQYF. The DNA for the CDR3 is TGTGCCATCAGTGAGTCCCTCACTACCTACGAGCAGTACTTC.

This clonotype has at least ten counts. The rearrangement links TRBV9 to TRBJ2-7; tentatively, D is TRBD2 (5 bases). Germline V gene data show CDR1 as SGDLS and CDR2 as YYNGEE. The CDR3 is 13 residues long. V was shortened by 0 bases and J by 7 bases, with 11 bases between the two germline ends. The CDR3: CASSVELAGEQYF. CDR3 DNA: TGTGCCAGCAGCGTAGAGCTAGCTGGGGAGCAGTACTTC.

With regard to this clonotype: This likely comes from a read error, as the CDR3 has no conserved phenylalanine or tryptophan at its end. This CDR3 reads CASSFSREEQYL. For the CDR3, the DNA is TGTGCCAGCAGTTTCTCGAGGGAGGAGCAGTACCTC. This chain uses TRBV12-3 or TRBV12-4 with TRBJ2-7; possible D gene TRBD2, 5 bases. V gave up 3 bases and J gave up 7 bases, with 10 bases separating them. This CDR3 spans 12 amino acids.

The genes are TRBV29-1 and TRBJ1-1; 7 nucleotides line up with TRBD1. Germline-derived CDR1 and CDR2 are SQVTM and ANQGSEA. After removal of 4 bases from V and 3 bases from J, the junction contained 5 bases not matched to a gene. This CDR3 is built from 13 residues. The CDR3 coding sequence is TGCAGCGTTGCTGTGGGACAGCACACTGAAGCTTTCTTT. Its protein is CSVAVGQHTEAFF.

Many counts were recorded for this clonotype. The rearrangement uses TRBV20-1 and TRBJ2-7; D is unresolved. The germline CDR1 and CDR2 sequences are DFQATT and SNEGSKA (reference sequence). Trimming stripped 1 base from V and 7 bases from J, with 11 bases between. The CDR3 has 12 amino acids. In DNA, the CDR3 is TGCAGTGCTAGAGGGGTACCTCGGGAGCAGTACTTC. Protein product: CSARGVPREQYF.

V usage is TRBV6-2 or TRBV6-3 and J usage is TRBJ2-5; 10 positions match TRBD2. The CDR3 spans 16 residues. J was trimmed by 6 bases and V by 4 bases; bases with no gene match: 11. Looked up from germline, CDR1 is MNHEY and CDR2 is SVGEGT. As DNA, the CDR3 is TGTGCCAGCAGTTCCCCTGTAGCGGGAGGCAGGAAGACCCAGTACTTC. Protein sequence: CASSSPVAGGRKTQYF.

To note about this clonotype: Relative to the germline gene, one junction end is altered; a read error may explain this. The V gene is TRBV15, the J gene TRBJ1-4; D call uncertain. This CDR3 is built from 16 residues. Germline CDR1 LNHNV, CDR2 YYDKDF (reference sequence). The CDR3 loop is CTTSRDRAALNEKLFF. The DNA of the CDR3 is TGTACCACCAGCAGAGATCGGGCGGCCCTTAATGAAAAACTGTTTTTT. The full variable domain, with the rest looked up from reference TRBV15 and TRBJ1-4, is DAMVIQNPRYQVTQFGKPVTLSCSQTLNHNVMYWYQQKSSQAPKLLFHYYDKDFNNEADTPDNFQSRRPNTSFCFLDIRSPGLGDTAMYLCTTSRDRAALNEKLFFGSGTQLSVL.

This sequence joins TRBV5-1 and TRBJ1-4; D perhaps matches TRBD1 (5 bases). The CDR3 runs to 14 residues. Looked up from germline, CDR1 is SGHRS and CDR2 is YFSETQ. Trimming left V 3 bases short and J 3 bases short, with 9 bases between. The CDR3 nucleotides are TGCGCCAGCAGCTCCAGGGCCCCTAATGAAAAACTGTTTTTT. It codes for CASSSRAPNEKLFF. The variable domain in full, completed from reference TRBV5-1 and TRBJ1-4, reads KAGVTQTPRYLIKTRGQQVTLSCSPISGHRSVSWYQQTPGQGLQFLFEYFSETQRNKGNFPGRFSGRQFSNSRSEMNVSTLELGDSALYLCASSSRAPNEKLFFGSGTQLSVL.

CDR3 in amino acids: CASFLGGDSPLHF. The CDR3, as DNA: TGTGCCAGCTTTTTGGGGGGTGATTCACCCCTCCACTTT. The chain joins TRBV18 to TRBJ1-6; D may be TRBD1 (5 bases). Germline V CDR1 and CDR2: KGHSH, LQKENI. V lost 7 bases and J lost 8, with 12 bases in between. The CDR3 totals 13 residues.

This clonotype was counted at least ten times. The CDR3 region has the DNA TGTGCCAGCAGCGGTCGGGGCTTAAATTATGGCTACACCTTC. Translated, it gives CASSGRGLNYGYTF. The V gene is TRBV11-2, the J gene TRBJ1-2; maybe TRBD1 (5 bases). Trimming took off 5 bases at V and 5 bases at J, with 15 bases between the two ends. Germline-derived CDR1 and CDR2 are SGHAT and FQNNGV. The CDR3 spans 14 residues.

This clonotype was found a few times. V gene TRBV7-3 combines with J gene TRBJ1-5, with TRBD1 as a possible D gene (6 bases). The germline V gene encodes CDR1 SGHTA and CDR2 FQGTGA. CDR3 length: 18 amino acids. Trimming removed 5 bases from V and 0 bases from J, with 20 bases in between. Written as DNA, the CDR3 is TGTGCCAGCAGCCCAGACAGGAGTCTTCCCTATAGCAATCAGCCCCAGCATTTT. Amino acid sequence: CASSPDRSLPYSNQPQHF.

This clonotype has only a few counts. The chain joins TRBV14 to TRBJ2-7, with D perhaps matching TRBD1 (6 bases). The CDR3 is 12 amino acids. Trimming cost V 7 bases and J 5 bases, with 12 bases left between them. Germline V gene sequence: CDR1 SGHDN, CDR2 FVKESK. The CDR3 sequence: CASNQGSHEQYF. The CDR3 nucleotides are TGTGCCAGCAACCAGGGGTCCCACGAGCAGTACTTC. Full variable domain (rest looked up from reference TRBV14 and TRBJ2-7): EAGVTQFPSHSVIEKGQTVTLRCDPISGHDNLYWYRRVMGKEIKFLLHFVKESKQDESGMPNNRFLAERTGGTYSTLKVQPAELEDSGVYFCASNQGSHEQYFGPGTRLTVT.

Details on this clonotype: This may be a read error, as it is one base from a much larger clone. The J gene is TRBJ1-5, the V gene TRBV20-1; possible D gene TRBD1, 6 bases. V dropped 2 bases and J dropped 5 bases, with 13 bases sitting between them. The CDR3 totals 14 residues. The germline CDR1 and CDR2 sequences are DFQATT and SNEGSKA (reference sequence). This CDR3 reads CSARTGCRDQPQHF. Here the CDR3 DNA reads TGCAGTGCTAGAACAGGGTGTAGGGATCAGCCCCAGCATTTT.

Concerning this clonotype: This CDR3 fails to terminate in the conserved phenylalanine or tryptophan, so it likely reflects a read error. The DNA is omitted, as the CDR3 cannot be located on it reliably, and the CDR3 follows TCRdb's listing. The rearrangement uses TRBV20-1 and TRBJ2-5; the D call in the table, TRBD1, was not verified against the DNA. The CDR3 region is 15 residues in length, termini included. Germline-derived CDR1 and CDR2 are DFQATT and SNEGSKA (reference sequence). Here the CDR3 reads CSARQGVNYGYTFGS.

This clonotype was recorded once. The V call is TRBV2, the J call TRBJ2-2; weak D call: TRBD2 (5 bases). The CDR3 covers 11 residues. Deletions cut 3 bases from V and 13 bases from J, with 9 bases between. Germline lookup yields CDR1 SNHLY and CDR2 FYNNEI. The CDR3 coding sequence is TGTGCCAGCAGTGAGGGAGTTGGGCTGTTTTTT. Translating gives CASSEGVGLFF.

This chain uses TRBV29-1 with TRBJ2-7; D not certain. Germline CDR1 is SQVTM and CDR2 is ANQGSEA. The CDR3 extends over 14 amino acids. V was cut by 4 bases and J by 2 bases, with 15 bases left in between. The CDR3: CSVASLEAPYEQYF. As DNA, the CDR3 is TGCAGCGTTGCGAGCCTAGAGGCCCCCTACGAGCAGTACTTC.

J is TRBJ2-7 and V is TRBV12-3 or TRBV12-4; D unclear. The CDR3 is 16 residues long. V was clipped by 3 bases and J by 6 bases, with 21 bases between them. The CDR3 sequence is CASSFSGGSGVGEQYF. The CDR3, as DNA: TGTGCCAGCAGTTTCTCCGGTGGATCGGGCGTGGGCGAGCAGTACTTC.